These 19 T cell receptor beta chains share one sample of origin, sequenced in a study of PD-1 blockade in classical Hodgkin lymphoma. Data came from immunoSEQ multiplex PCR; TCRdb stores just in-frame clones and leaves some out. The profile covers about 30,000 clones, with roughly 90% appearing a single time and over 1% taken by the ten largest. Time point: newly diagnosed, previously untreated cHL patient sample. Negative magnetic selection isolated CD4+ T cells from thawed PBMCs. What was sequenced was CD4+ T cells from blood. The receptors were sampled from a human donor with classical Hodgkin lymphoma.

The rearrangement links TRBV11-3 to TRBJ2-5; D is unresolved. CDR1 and CDR2 (germline): SGHNT, YENEEA. The V and J ends lost 1 base and 1 base respectively, with 4 bases between them. The CDR3 is made up of 13 amino acids. The CDR3 sequence: CASSLVGQETQYF. As DNA, the CDR3 is TGTGCCAGCAGCTTAGTAGGCCAAGAGACCCAGTACTTC.

This chain links TRBV29-1 with TRBJ2-5; D gene ambiguous. Per germline, CDR1 SQVTM and CDR2 ANQGSEA. Deletions cut 6 bases from V and 2 bases from J, with 10 bases between. CDR3 length: 12 amino acids. CDR3 coding DNA: TGCAGCGTCCGCCCCCTACAAGAGACCCAGTACTTC. Its translation: CSVRPLQETQYF.

V usage is TRBV4-2 and J usage is TRBJ2-7; 10 bases match TRBD2. The CDR3 runs to 17 residues. Germline V lookup: CDR1 LGHNA, CDR2 YNFKEQ. V was clipped by 0 bases and J by 0 bases; unmatched bases: 5. The CDR3 region is CASSQDIRTSGSYEQYF. As DNA, the CDR3 is TGTGCCAGCAGCCAAGATATAAGGACTAGCGGCTCCTACGAGCAGTACTTC.

The chain couples TRBV7-9 to TRBJ1-1; 9 nucleotides agree with TRBD1. The germline V gene has CDR1 SEHNR and CDR2 FQNEAQ (reference sequence). This CDR3 region has 14 residues. The ends lost 5 bases at V and 3 bases at J; junction bases unmatched: 4. CDR3 loop: CASSLQGADTEAFF. The CDR3 DNA sequence: TGTGCCAGCAGCCTACAGGGGGCAGACACTGAAGCTTTCTTT.

J is TRBJ2-7 and V is TRBV18, with D perhaps TRBD2 (6 bases). The germline V gene has CDR1 KGHSH and CDR2 LQKENI. The CDR3 consists of 14 residues. V was trimmed by 4 bases and J by 1 base, leaving 11 bases between them. The CDR3 nucleotides read TGTGCCAGCTCACTGTCAGGAGGGTCCTACGAGCAGTACGTC. Its protein product is CASSLSGGSYEQYV.

The CDR3 coding sequence is TGTGCCAGCAGCTTAGATCGAAGTAGGAACACTGAAGCTTTCTTT. Residues: CASSLDRSRNTEAFF. This chain connects TRBV11-3 to TRBJ1-1; the D is unclear. The CDR3 is made up of 15 amino acids. The germline V gene encodes CDR1 SGHNT and CDR2 YENEEA. V lost 0 bases, J lost 1 base, and 9 bases lay in between. Using reference TRBV11-3 and TRBJ1-1 for the parts outside the CDR3, the full variable domain is EAGVVQSPRYKIIEKKQPVAFWCNPISGHNTLYWYLQNLGQGPELLIRYENEEAVDDSQLPKDRFSAERLKGVDSTLKIQPAELGDSAVYLCASSLDRSRNTEAFFGQGTRLTVV.

This chain joins TRBV4-2 and TRBJ1-1, with D possibly matching TRBD1 (6 bases). This CDR3 contains 16 residues. CDR1 and CDR2 (germline): LGHNA, YNFKEQ. Trimming left V 0 bases short and J 5 bases short, with 16 bases between. DNA for the CDR3: TGTGCCAGCAGCCAAGATTGGACAGCCGGAGAAACTGAAGCTTTCTTT. It translates to CASSQDWTAGETEAFF.

This clone appeared a few times. The J gene is TRBJ1-5, the V gene TRBV6-6; D possibly corresponds to TRBD1 (5 bases). Trimming removed 6 bases at V and 4 bases at J, with 10 bases between. Germline V lookup: CDR1 MNHNY, CDR2 SVGAGI (reference sequence). The CDR3 length is 13 residues. The CDR3 region is CASRDRPNQPQHF. Here the CDR3 DNA reads TGTGCCAGCAGAGACAGACCTAATCAGCCCCAGCATTTT.

The J gene is TRBJ2-1, the V gene TRBV5-1, with 8 bases identical to TRBD2. V lost 1 base and J lost 9; bases outside the gene matches: 9. The CDR3 consists of 15 residues. The germline V gene encodes CDR1 SGHRS and CDR2 YFSETQ. In nucleotides, the CDR3 is TGCGCCAGCAGCTTGACCGGGACTAGTACGGGTGAGCAGTTCTTC. This translates into CASSLTGTSTGEQFF.

The chain is built from TRBV7-9 and TRBJ2-1; a weak D match, TRBD2 (6 bases). Germline V gives CDR1 SEHNR, CDR2 FQNEAQ (reference sequence). The CDR3 runs 12 residues. Trimming stripped 3 bases from V and 12 bases from J, with 12 bases between. CDR3 nucleotides: TGTGCCAGCAGCTTGGGAGGCGGTTGGCAGTTCTTC. It translates to CASSLGGGWQFF. Full variable domain (missing parts from reference TRBV7-9 and TRBJ2-1): DTGVSQNPRHKITKRGQNVTFRCDPISEHNRLYWYRQTLGQGPEFLTYFQNEAQLEKSRLLSDRFSAERPKGSFSTLEIQRTEQGDSAMYLCASSLGGGWQFFGPGTRLTVL.

The rearrangement links TRBV7-2 to TRBJ2-7, with TRBD2 matching 9 bases. The J segment lost 4 bases and the V segment lost 8 bases, leaving 6 bases of the junction unmatched. From germline, CDR1 is SGHTA and CDR2 FQGNSA. The CDR3 is 13 amino acids. The CDR3 DNA reads as TGTGCCAGCCATATAGCGGGAGTTTACGAGCAGTACTTC. Amino acid sequence: CASHIAGVYEQYF.

The J gene is TRBJ2-7, the V gene TRBV6-1; a possible D gene is TRBD1 (5 bases). With 6 bases removed from V and 12 bases from J, the gap between germline ends came to 21 bases. In germline, CDR1 is MNHNS, CDR2 SASEGT. This CDR3 spans 13 amino acids. CDR3 sequence (DNA): TGTGCCAGCAGCCCAGGACACATAATAAGGTGGTACTTC. Amino acids: CASSPGHIIRWYF.

The CDR3 protein is CASSLVRGTGDTGELFF. The CDR3 DNA reads TGCGCCAGCAGCCTTGTCCGTGGGACAGGGGACACCGGGGAGCTGTTTTTT. This chain connects TRBV5-1 to TRBJ2-2, with 10 bases aligning to TRBD1. This CDR3 is built from 17 residues. V shed 4 bases, J shed 3 bases, and the junction held 9 bases outside the gene matches. The germline CDR1 and CDR2 sequences are SGHRS and YFSETQ.

This clone was recorded only once. The chain has TRBV27 and TRBJ2-2; maybe TRBD2 (5 bases). Trimming shortened V by 3 bases and J by 8 bases, and 10 bases separated the two germline ends. The germline gives CDR1 MNHEY, CDR2 SMNVEV (reference sequence). The CDR3 has 13 amino acids. CDR3 sequence (DNA): TGTGCCAGCAGTTTGGCTACTAGGGGGGAGCTGTTTTTT. Its protein product is CASSLATRGELFF.

The count of this clone is one. V is TRBV14 and J is TRBJ1-1; D possibly corresponds to TRBD1 (6 bases). Deletions cut 5 bases from V and 5 bases from J, with 12 bases between. CDR1 and CDR2 from the germline V gene are SGHDN and FVKESK. CDR3 size: 13 residues. The CDR3 bases are TGTGCCAGCAGCGAACAGGGCATAACTGAAGCTTTCTTT. Encoded protein: CASSEQGITEAFF.

The chain recombines TRBV5-1 with TRBJ1-1; D gene unclear. Deletions cut 0 bases from V and 1 base from J, with 10 bases between. This CDR3 region has 15 residues. Germline V gene sequence: CDR1 SGHRS, CDR2 YFSETQ. The CDR3 region has the DNA TGCGCCAGCAGCTTGGCCCCCCACGGGAACACTGAAGCTTTCTTT. Amino acids: CASSLAPHGNTEAFF.

There are a few counts of this clone. The chain uses TRBV9 and TRBJ1-1; no clear D gene. The V and J ends lost 4 bases and 11 bases respectively, with 24 bases between them. Germline loops: CDR1 SGDLS, CDR2 YYNGEE. CDR3 length: 15 amino acids. CDR3 DNA: TGTGCCAGCAGCCCACCGGGCTCGGGCCCTTGGATGGCTTTCTTT. Its translation is CASSPPGSGPWMAFF.

CDR3 DNA sequence: TGTGCCAGCAGTTGGGACCGAGAGACCCAGTACTTC. Translating it yields CASSWDRETQYF. J is TRBJ2-5 and V is TRBV6-5, with D perhaps TRBD1 or TRBD2 (5 bases each). V was cut by 4 bases and J by 4 bases, with 7 bases left in between. CDR3 length: 12 amino acids. Germline V gives CDR1 MNHEY, CDR2 SVGAGI.

V is TRBV6-6 and J is TRBJ2-5; D not resolved. The CDR3 extends over 15 amino acids. In germline, CDR1 is MNHNY, CDR2 SVGAGI (reference sequence). Trimming took off 2 bases at V and 5 bases at J, with 15 bases between the two ends. The CDR3 nucleotides are TGTGCCAGCAGTTACCCGCAGAGTATTAGGGAGACCCAGTACTTC. Translated: CASSYPQSIRETQYF.